This T cell receptor (beta chain) was recovered during a study of control samples from healthy donors and cancer patients. Produced via immunoSEQ multiplex PCR; TCRdb's table is partial and in-frame only. The repertoire holds around 86,000 clones, with approximately 90% as singletons. V gave up 6 bases and J gave up 4 bases, with 15 bases separating them. Per the germline V gene, CDR1 is MNHEY and CDR2 is SVGAGI. The CDR3 consists of 14 residues. This clonotype was obtained from a woman aged 55-75 years with head and neck cancer. The sample consisted of PBMCs. V is TRBV6-5 and J is TRBJ1-2; TRBD1 is a possible D gene (5 bases). The CDR3 spells CASRTFGTRYGYTF. The DNA of the CDR3 is TGTGCCAGCAGGACATTCGGGACGCGCTATGGCTACACCTTC.